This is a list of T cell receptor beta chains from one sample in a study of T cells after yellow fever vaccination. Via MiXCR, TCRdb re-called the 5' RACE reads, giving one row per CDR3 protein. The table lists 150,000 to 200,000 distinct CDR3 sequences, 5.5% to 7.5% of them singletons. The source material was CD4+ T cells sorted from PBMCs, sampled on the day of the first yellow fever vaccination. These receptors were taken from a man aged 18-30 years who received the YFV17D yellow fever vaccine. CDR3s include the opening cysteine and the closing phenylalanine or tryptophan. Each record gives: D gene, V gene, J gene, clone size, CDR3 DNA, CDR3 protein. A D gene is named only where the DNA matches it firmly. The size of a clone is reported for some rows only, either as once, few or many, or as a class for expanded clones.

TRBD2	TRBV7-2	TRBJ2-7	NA	TGTGCCAGCAGCTCCCCCTCTAGCGGGTACGAGCAGTACTTC	CASSSPSSGYEQYF
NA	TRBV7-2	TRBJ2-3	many	TGTGCCAGCAGCTTACAGCGGGGCACAGATACGCAGTATTTT	CASSLQRGTDTQYF
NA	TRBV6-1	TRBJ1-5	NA	TGTGCCAGCATCCCCCAGGGCGGCTTGAATCAGCCCCAGCATTTT	CASIPQGGLNQPQHF
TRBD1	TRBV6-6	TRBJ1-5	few	TGTGCCAGCAGCGGACAGGACAATCAGCCCCAGCATTTT	CASSGQDNQPQHF
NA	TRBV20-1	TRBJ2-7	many	TGCAGTGCTAGTAATAACTTGGACGAGCAGTACTTC	CSASNNLDEQYF
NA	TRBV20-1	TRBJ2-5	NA	TGCAGTGCTAGTCCGGGGATCGAGACCCAGTACTTC	CSASPGIETQYF
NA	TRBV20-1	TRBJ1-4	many	TGCAGTGCCGACGGACCTGCAACTAATGAAAAACTGTTTTTT	CSADGPATNEKLFF
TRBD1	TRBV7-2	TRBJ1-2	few	TGTGCCAGCAGCTACAGACAGGGGTTATATGGCTACACCTTC	CASSYRQGLYGYTF
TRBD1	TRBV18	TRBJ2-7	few	TGTGCCAGCTCACCGGGACAGGTCTCCTACGAGCAGTACTTC	CASSPGQVSYEQYF
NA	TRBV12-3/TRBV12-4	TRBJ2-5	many	TGTGCCAGCAGTGCCGGGCAAGTGACCCAGTACTTC	CASSAGQVTQYF
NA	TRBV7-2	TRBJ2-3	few	TGTGCCAGCAGTCGACGCCTAGCGCGCACAGATACGCAGTATTTT	CASSRRLARTDTQYF
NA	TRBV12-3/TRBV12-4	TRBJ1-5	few	TGTGCCAGCAGCAGGGTTGCGAGCAATCAGCCCCAGCATTTT	CASSRVASNQPQHF
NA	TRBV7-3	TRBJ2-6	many	TGTGCCAGCAGCTTAACAGGGCCCGGGGCCAACGTCCTGACTTTC	CASSLTGPGANVLTF
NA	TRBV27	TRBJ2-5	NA	TGTGCCAGCAGTTTGATGTCCCGGGCCCAAGAGACCCAGTACTTC	CASSLMSRAQETQYF
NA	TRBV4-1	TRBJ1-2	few	TGCGCCAGCAGCCAACCGGGGGGGAGGGACCATGGCTACACCTTC	CASSQPGGRDHGYTF
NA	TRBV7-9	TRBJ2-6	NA	TGTGCCAGCAGCTTATATGTCTCTGGGGCCAACGTCCTGACTTTC	CASSLYVSGANVLTF
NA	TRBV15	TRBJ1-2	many	TGTGCCACCACCCAGGACAGAAACTATGGCTACACCTTC	CATTQDRNYGYTF
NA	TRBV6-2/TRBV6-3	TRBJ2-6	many	TGTGCCAGCAGTTACACTAGGTTCCTCCTCTCTGGGGCCAACGTCCTGACTTTC	CASSYTRFLLSGANVLTF
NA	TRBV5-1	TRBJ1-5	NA	TGCGCCAGCAGCTTGGGCTCAGGGACGGGGCAGCCCCAGCATTTT	CASSLGSGTGQPQHF
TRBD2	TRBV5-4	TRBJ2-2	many	TGTGCCAGCAGCTCCCCGGGACTAGCGGTTAACACCGGGGAGCTGTTTTTT	CASSSPGLAVNTGELFF
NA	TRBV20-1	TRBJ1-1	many	TGCAGTGCCGGCAGGGCTAACACTGAAGCTTTCTTT	CSAGRANTEAFF
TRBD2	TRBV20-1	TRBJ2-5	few	TGCAGTGCTAGAATGACTAGCGATGGGACCCAGTACTTC	CSARMTSDGTQYF
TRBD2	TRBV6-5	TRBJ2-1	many	TGTGCCAGCAGTTACGATCCCGGGACTAGCGGGGGTGCTAAGCAGTTCTTC	CASSYDPGTSGGAKQFF
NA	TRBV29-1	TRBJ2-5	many	TGCAGCGTCGGGACACTGGAGACCCAGTACTTC	CSVGTLETQYF
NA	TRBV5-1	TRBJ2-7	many	TGCGCCAGCAGCTTCGATTCGGCCGAGTACGAGCAGTACTTC	CASSFDSAEYEQYF
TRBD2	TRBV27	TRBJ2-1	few	TGTGCCAGCAGTCCATCACCTTACCGACTAGCGGGGGGTTATTACAATGAGCAGTTCTTC	CASSPSPYRLAGGYYNEQFF
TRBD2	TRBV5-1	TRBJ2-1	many	TGCGCCAGCAGCGCTGGACTAGCGCCCTACAATGAGCAGTTCTTC	CASSAGLAPYNEQFF
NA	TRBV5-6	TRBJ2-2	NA	TGTGCCAGCTGCCGGGTCGCAAACGGGGAGCTGTTTTTT	CASCRVANGELFF
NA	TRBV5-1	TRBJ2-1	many	TGCGCCAGCAGCTTGCCTCTCAATGAGCAGTTCTTC	CASSLPLNEQFF
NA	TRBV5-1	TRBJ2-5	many	TGCGCCAGCAGCTTGGACAGGGCTAGCGGAGAGACCCAGTACTTC	CASSLDRASGETQYF
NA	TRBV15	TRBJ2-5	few	TGTGCCACCAGCAGAGATTGGGAGACCCAGTACTTC	CATSRDWETQYF
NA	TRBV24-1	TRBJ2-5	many	TGTGCCACCAGCGAAGGACAGAATTTCCAAGAGACCCAGTACTTC	CATSEGQNFQETQYF
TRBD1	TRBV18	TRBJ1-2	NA	TGTGCCAGCTCACCCGGGGGCGGACAGGGAAGAAATGGCTACACCTTC	CASSPGGGQGRNGYTF
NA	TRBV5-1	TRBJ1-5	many	TGCGCCAGCAGCTCTTCTGGGAATTCCGGTCAGCCCCAGCATTTT	CASSSSGNSGQPQHF
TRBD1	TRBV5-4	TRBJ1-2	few	TGTGCCAGCAGCCCCCAGGGGGCGGACTATGGCTACACCTTC	CASSPQGADYGYTF
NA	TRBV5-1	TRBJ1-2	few	TGCGCCAGCAGCCCGGACGGTCCCCCGCTCTATGGCTACACCTTC	CASSPDGPPLYGYTF
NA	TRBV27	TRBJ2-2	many	TGTGCCAGCAGTTTAATGGGTCCCGGCACCGGGGAGCTGTTTTTT	CASSLMGPGTGELFF
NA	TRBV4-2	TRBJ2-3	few	TGTGCCAGCAGCCAAGAGGGCAGAGGGGGCACAGATACGCAGTATTTT	CASSQEGRGGTDTQYF
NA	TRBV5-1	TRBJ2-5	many	TGCGCCAGCAGCTTGGACACCCCGGAGACCCAGTACTTC	CASSLDTPETQYF
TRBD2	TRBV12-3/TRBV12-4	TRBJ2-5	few	TGTGCCAGCACCCCCCGGACTAGCGGAGAGACCCAGTACTTC	CASTPRTSGETQYF
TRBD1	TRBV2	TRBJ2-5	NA	TGTGCCAGCCATAATACCGACAGGGGGCGGGGGACCCAGTACTTC	CASHNTDRGRGTQYF
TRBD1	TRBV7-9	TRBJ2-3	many	TGTGCCAGCAGCATTCCCGACAGGGCAGATACGCAGTATTTT	CASSIPDRADTQYF
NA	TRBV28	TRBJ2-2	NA	TGTGCCAGCAGTTTCATAGGGGTCGGCACCGGGGAGCTGTTTTTT	CASSFIGVGTGELFF
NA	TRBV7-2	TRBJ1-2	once	TGTGCCAGCAATCGTGGACAGCCAAACTATGGCTACACCTTC	CASNRGQPNYGYTF